This T cell receptor (beta chain) came from a study of early T cells in non-severe SARS-CoV-2 infection. Study-level points and caveats: VDJdb-based annotation leaned toward anti-spike CD8 responses and missed private and CD4 specificities.

Unique molecular identifiers were added to individual cDNA molecules. Each CDR3 protein gets one entry after TCRdb re-called the 5' RACE reads with MiXCR. This table has about 64,000 distinct CDR3 sequences, over 4.5% appearing once. There are many counts of this clonotype. Its target is unknown. This CDR3 comprises 12 residues. The rearrangement uses TRBV21-1 and TRBJ2-1; no DNA check was done on the table's D call, TRBD1. TRBV21-1 is termed a pseudogene. The material sequenced was whole blood. The source is an adult who was a healthcare worker with PCR-confirmed SARS-CoV-2 infection or an uninfected control (not recorded which). CDR3 amino acids: CASRTGTNEQFF. In DNA form, the CDR3 reads TGTGCCAGCAGGACAGGGACCAATGAGCAGTTCTTC.